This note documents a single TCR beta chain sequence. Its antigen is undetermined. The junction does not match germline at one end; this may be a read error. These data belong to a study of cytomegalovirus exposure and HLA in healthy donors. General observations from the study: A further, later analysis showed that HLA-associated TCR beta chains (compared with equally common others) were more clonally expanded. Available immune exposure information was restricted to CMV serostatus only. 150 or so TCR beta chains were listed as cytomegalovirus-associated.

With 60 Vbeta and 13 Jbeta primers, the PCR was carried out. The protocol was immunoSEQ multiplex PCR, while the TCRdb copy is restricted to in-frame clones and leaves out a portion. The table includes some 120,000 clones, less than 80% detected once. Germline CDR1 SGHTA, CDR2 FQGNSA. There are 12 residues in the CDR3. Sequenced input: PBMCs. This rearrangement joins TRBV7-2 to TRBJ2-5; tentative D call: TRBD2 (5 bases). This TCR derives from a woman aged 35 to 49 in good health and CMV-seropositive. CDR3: CASSSGLESQYF. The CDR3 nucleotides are TGTGCCAGCAGCTCAGGACTGGAGAGCCAGTACTTC.